This TCR beta chain was captured in a study of blood T cell repertoires in COVID-19. Study background: Acute and convalescent COVID-19 samples came from the United States, Italy and Spain. T cells, B-cell-depleted T cells, or PBMCs supplied cDNA or gDNA.

Original handling: Amplification from reference gene primers served as the basis for estimated nucleated cell counts. Clones were read by immunoSEQ multiplex PCR, and TCRdb kept only the in-frame ones, dropping some. V and J calls and clone size are as listed in that table; D and trimming were resolved from the DNA. The table lists 100,000 to 150,000 clones, approximately 83% of them singletons. CDR3 length equals 15 residues. Germline trimming cut 8 bases from V and 4 bases from J; bases unmatched to any gene: 11. CDR1 is MNHEY and CDR2 is SVGAGI in the germline V gene. This TCR derives from a man aged 35 to 55 with active or convalescent COVID-19. Sequenced material: peripheral blood. The rearrangement joins TRBV6-5 to TRBJ2-3; 8 nucleotides line up with TRBD1. CDR3 nucleotide sequence: TGTGCCAGCTCGATGGTTCAGGGGGCCCCAGATACGCAGTATTTT. This translates into CASSMVQGAPDTQYF.